The clone carrying this TCR beta chain appeared a few times. Its specificity is unknown. The source of the sample is a study of T-cell reconstitution after alpha-beta-depleted transplantation in children. Unique molecular identifiers were incorporated when the TCRbeta library was constructed. TCRdb independently ran MiXCR on the PCR reads; one entry per CDR3 protein. Of some 190,000 distinct CDR3 sequences in the sample, 8.5% to 14% were seen once. Germline assignment: CDR1 GTSNPN and CDR2 SVGIG (reference sequence). V gave up 3 bases and J gave up 5 bases; unmatched junction bases: 6. This CDR3 is 13 amino acids long. Whole-study findings and limits: The origin of alpha-beta T cells about two months after transplant was reportedly several hundred expanded graft clones. After transplant, high TCRbeta diversity at day 60 in some patients arose from surviving recipient T cells and thymic progenitors.

The sample in question was PBMCs, obtained before TCRalphabeta/CD19-depleted stem cell transplant. This chain joins TRBV30 and TRBJ1-1; 7 bases are shared with TRBD1. This TCR was recovered from a boy aged 2 to 10 with acute myeloid leukemia, due to receive a stem cell transplant. CDR3: CAWSETGRTEAFF. The CDR3 coding sequence is TGTGCCTGGAGCGAGACAGGGAGGACTGAAGCTTTCTTT.